This record concerns one TCR beta chain sequence. The entry originates in a study of CD8+ T cells in alopecia areata. The germline V and J ends were trimmed by 3 bases and 7 bases, with 14 bases remaining between them. The CDR3 runs to 13 residues. Looked up from germline, CDR1 is SQVTM and CDR2 is ANQGSEA. In each case, RNA was isolated and then reverse transcribed into cDNA as the sequencing template. Generated by immunoSEQ multiplex PCR, the TCRdb table keeps only in-frame clones and is missing some. The sample has 120,000 or so clones, 55% to 65% seen once; the top ten hold about 3%. The sample consisted of CD4+ T cells sorted from blood. The rearrangement links TRBV29-1 to TRBJ2-3; perhaps TRBD1 as D (6 bases). The TCR originated in a human donor in good health. As DNA, the CDR3 is TGCAGCGTTGATGAACAGGGTAGTAATACGCAGTATTTT. Translated: CSVDEQGSNTQYF.